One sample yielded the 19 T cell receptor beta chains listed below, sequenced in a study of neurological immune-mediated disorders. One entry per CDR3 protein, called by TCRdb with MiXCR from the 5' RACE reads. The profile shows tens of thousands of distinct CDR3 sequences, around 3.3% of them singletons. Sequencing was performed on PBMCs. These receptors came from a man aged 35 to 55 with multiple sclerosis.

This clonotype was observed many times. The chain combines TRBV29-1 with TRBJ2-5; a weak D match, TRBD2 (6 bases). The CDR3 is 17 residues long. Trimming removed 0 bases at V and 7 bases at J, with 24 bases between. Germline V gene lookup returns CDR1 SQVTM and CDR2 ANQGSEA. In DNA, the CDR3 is TGCAGCGTTGAAGATTCGAGATCCCCAGAGTACGGGGGGACCCAGTACTTC. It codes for CSVEDSRSPEYGGTQYF.

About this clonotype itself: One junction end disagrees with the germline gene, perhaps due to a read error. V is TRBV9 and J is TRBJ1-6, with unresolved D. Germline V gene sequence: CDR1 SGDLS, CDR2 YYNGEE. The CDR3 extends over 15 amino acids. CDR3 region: CASSVDAKGNSPLNF. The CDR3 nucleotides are TGTGCCAGCAGCGTAGACGCCAAGGGTAATTCACCCCTCAACTTT.

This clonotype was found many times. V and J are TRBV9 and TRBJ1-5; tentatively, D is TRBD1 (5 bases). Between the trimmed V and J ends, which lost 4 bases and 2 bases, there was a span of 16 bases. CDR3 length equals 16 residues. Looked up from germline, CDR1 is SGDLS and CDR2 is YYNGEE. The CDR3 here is CASSSGPFGGNQPQHF. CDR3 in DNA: TGTGCCAGCAGCTCGGGACCTTTTGGGGGCAATCAGCCCCAGCATTTT.

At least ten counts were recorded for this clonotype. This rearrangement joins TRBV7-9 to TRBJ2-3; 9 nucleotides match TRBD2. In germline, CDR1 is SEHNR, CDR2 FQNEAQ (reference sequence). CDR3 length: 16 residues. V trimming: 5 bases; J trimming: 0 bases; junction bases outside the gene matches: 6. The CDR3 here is CASSALAGSSTDTQYF. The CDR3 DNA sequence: TGTGCCAGCAGCGCCCTAGCGGGGTCTAGCACAGATACGCAGTATTTT.

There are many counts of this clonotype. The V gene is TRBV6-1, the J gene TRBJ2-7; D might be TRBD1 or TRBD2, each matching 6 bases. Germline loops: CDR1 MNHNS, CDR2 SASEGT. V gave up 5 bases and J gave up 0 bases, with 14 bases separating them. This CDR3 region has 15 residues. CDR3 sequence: CASSQGGYSSYEQYF. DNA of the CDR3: TGTGCCAGCAGTCAAGGGGGGTATTCCTCCTACGAGCAGTACTTC.

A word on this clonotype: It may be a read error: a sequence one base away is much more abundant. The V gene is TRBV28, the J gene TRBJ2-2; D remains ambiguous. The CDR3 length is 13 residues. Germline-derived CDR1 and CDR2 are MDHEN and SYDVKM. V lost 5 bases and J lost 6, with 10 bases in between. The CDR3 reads CASSPTQAGELFF. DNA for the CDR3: TGTGCCAGCAGTCCCACTCAAGCCGGGGAGCTGTTTTTT.

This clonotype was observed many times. CDR3 in DNA: TGTGCCTGGAGCGGTTGGGGGGACACCGGGGAGCTGTTTTTT. Translating gives CAWSGWGDTGELFF. J is TRBJ2-2 and V is TRBV30, with D possibly TRBD2 on 6 matching bases. The germline CDR1 and CDR2 sequences are GTSNPN and SVGIG (reference sequence). The CDR3 runs 14 residues. Trimming shortened V by 3 bases and J by 3 bases, and 11 bases separated the two germline ends.

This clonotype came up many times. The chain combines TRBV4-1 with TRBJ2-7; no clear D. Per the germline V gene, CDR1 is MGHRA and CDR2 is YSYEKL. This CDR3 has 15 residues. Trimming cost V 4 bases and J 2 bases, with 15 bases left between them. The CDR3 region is CASSPGMAVPYEQYF. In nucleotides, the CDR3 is TGCGCCAGCAGCCCCGGCATGGCAGTCCCCTACGAGCAGTACTTC.

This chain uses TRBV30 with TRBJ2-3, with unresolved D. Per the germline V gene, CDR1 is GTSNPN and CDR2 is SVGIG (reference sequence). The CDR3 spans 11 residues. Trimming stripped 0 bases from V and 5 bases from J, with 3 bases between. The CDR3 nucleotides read TGTGCCTGGAGTGTAGTAGATACGCAGTATTTT. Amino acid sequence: CAWSVVDTQYF. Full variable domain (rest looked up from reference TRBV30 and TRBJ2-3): SQTIHQWPATLVQPVGSPLSLECTVEGTSNPNLYWYRQAAGRGLQLLFYSVGIGQISSEVPQNLSASRPQDRQFILSSKKLLLSDSGFYLCAWSVVDTQYFGPGTRLTVL.

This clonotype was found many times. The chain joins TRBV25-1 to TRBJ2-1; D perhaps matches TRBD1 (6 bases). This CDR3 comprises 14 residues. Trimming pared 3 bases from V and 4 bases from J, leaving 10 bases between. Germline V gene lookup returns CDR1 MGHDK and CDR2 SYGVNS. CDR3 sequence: CASSDLTGYNEQFF. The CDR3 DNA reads TGTGCCAGCAGTGACCTAACAGGGTACAATGAGCAGTTCTTC.

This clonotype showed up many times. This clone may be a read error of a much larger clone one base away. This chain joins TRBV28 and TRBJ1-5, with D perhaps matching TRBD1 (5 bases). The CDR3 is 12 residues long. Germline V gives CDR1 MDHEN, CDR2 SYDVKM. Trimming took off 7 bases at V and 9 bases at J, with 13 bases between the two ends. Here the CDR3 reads CASTLTRGPQHF. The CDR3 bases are TGTGCCAGCACCCTTACTAGGGGGCCCCAGCATTTT.

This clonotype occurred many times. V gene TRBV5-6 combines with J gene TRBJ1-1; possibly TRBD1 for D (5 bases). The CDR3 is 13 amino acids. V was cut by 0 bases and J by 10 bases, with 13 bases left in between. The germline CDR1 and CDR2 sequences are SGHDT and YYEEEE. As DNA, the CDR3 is TGTGCCAGCAGCTTGGGGTTCGGGGGAGGAGCTTTCTTT. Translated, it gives CASSLGFGGGAFF.

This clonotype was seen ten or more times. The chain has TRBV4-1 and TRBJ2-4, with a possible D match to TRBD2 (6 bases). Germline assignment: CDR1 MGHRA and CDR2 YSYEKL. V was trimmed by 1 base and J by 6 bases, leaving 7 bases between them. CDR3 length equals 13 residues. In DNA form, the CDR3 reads TGCGCCAGCAGCCAAGTCGGGGGAAACATTCAGTACTTC. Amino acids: CASSQVGGNIQYF.

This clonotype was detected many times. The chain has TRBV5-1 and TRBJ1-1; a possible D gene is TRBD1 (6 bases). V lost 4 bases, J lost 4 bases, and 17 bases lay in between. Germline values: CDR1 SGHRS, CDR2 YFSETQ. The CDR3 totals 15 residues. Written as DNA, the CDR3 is TGCGCCAGCAGCCCGGCTTTTGGGGGGGCCACTGAAGCTTTCTTT. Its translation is CASSPAFGGATEAFF.

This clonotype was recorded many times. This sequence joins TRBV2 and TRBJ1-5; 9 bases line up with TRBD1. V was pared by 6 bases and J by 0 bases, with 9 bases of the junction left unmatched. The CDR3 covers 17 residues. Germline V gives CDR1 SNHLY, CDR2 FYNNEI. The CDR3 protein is CASRRDRALYSNQPQHF. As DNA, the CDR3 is TGTGCCAGCAGGAGGGACAGGGCCTTATATAGCAATCAGCCCCAGCATTTT.

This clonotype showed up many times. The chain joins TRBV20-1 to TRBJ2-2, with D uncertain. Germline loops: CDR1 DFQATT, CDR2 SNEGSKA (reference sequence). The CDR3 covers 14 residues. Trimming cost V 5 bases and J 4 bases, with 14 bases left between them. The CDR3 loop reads CSAPGGSSTGELFF. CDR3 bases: TGCAGTGCTCCCGGCGGTTCGAGCACCGGGGAGCTGTTTTTT.

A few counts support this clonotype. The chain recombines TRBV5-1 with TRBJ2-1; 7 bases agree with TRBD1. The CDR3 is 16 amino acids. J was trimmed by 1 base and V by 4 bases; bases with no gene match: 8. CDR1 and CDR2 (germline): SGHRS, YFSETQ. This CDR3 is CASSQIEQGSYNEQFF. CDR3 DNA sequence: TGCGCCAGCAGCCAAATTGAACAGGGGTCCTACAATGAGCAGTTCTTC.

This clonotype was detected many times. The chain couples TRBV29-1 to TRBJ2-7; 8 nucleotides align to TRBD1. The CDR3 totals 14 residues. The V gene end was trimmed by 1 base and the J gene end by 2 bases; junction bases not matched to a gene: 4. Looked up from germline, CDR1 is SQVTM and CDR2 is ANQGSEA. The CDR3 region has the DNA TGCAGCGTTGAAGGACGGACAGGGACCTACGAGCAGTACTTC. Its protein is CSVEGRTGTYEQYF.

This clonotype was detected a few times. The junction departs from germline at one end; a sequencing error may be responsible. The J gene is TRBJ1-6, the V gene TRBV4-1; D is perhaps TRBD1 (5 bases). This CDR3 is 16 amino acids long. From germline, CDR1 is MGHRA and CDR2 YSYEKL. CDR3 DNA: TGCGCCAGCAGCCTCAGTGGGGAACAGGATAATTCACCCCTCAACTTT. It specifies CASSLSGEQDNSPLNF.